The clone carrying this T cell receptor beta chain was seen a handful of times. Its antigen is not identified. Assay: immunoSEQ multiplex PCR; the TCRdb copy retains only in-frame clones and omits some. The sample records about 40,000 clones, around 89% being singletons. This sample was taken from a study of OX40 agonist ivuxolimab in advanced cancers. Study-level findings and limits: The average count of expanded clones was higher among CD8+ T cells than among CD4+. Among the nonresponders, some also had low normalized T-cell clonal expansion. With doses of 0.1 to 3.0 mg/kg, CD4+ and CD8+ blood T cells had undergone clonal expansion by week 6.

The CDR3 contains 14 residues. This clonotype originated in an adult with an advanced solid tumor such as melanoma, head and neck, liver or kidney cancer. The chain couples TRBV21-1 to TRBJ1-2. TRBV21-1 is termed a pseudogene. The sequences come from CD4+ or CD8+ T cells sorted from blood, collected in a trial of the OX40 agonist ivuxolimab. CDR3 loop: CASSKGEGARGYTF. CDR3 DNA sequence: TGTGCCAGCAGCAAAGGGGAGGGGGCGCGTGGCTACACCTTC.